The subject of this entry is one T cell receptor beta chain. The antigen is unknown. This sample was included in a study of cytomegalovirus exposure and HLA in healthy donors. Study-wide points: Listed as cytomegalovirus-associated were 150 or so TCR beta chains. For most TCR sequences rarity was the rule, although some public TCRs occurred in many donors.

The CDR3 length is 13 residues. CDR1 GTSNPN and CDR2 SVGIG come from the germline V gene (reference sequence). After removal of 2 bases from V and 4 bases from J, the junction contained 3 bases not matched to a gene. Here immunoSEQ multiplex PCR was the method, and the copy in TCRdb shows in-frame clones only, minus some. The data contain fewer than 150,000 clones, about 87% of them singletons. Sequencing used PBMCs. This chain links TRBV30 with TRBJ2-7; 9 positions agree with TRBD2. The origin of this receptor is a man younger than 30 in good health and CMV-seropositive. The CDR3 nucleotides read TGTGCCTGGAGTATTAGCGGGAGTTACGAGCAGTACTTC. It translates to CAWSISGSYEQYF.